This T cell receptor (beta chain) emerged from a study of Ad26.COV2.S vaccination and SARS-CoV-2 variants. Whole-study context: The study gave Ad26.COV2.S intramuscularly, once or twice 56 days apart.

Measured with immunoSEQ multiplex PCR; TCRdb has only the in-frame clones, and not every one. The data contain over 400,000 clones, 92% of them seen just once; the ten biggest clones take up 1.5% to 2%. Noted treatment: 15 to 20 received Ad26.COV2.S at low or high dose, single or two shots; 5 received placebo; per-sample allocation not given. Day 63 following the first vaccine or placebo injection was when the samples were taken. This specimen was peripheral blood, taken in a trial of Ad26.COV2.S vaccine versus placebo. The sequence was obtained from a person between 18 and 60 years old who received the Ad26.COV2.S COVID-19 vaccine or a placebo.

This CDR3 is CASSQDWPGQQNQPQHF. In DNA, the CDR3 is TGCGCCAGCAGCCAAGATTGGCCGGGACAGCAAAATCAGCCCCAGCATTTT. The chain is built from TRBV4-3 and TRBJ1-5, with 7 bases identical to TRBD1. CDR1 is LGHNA and CDR2 is YSLEER in the germline V gene. The junction had 9 bases not matched to a gene; V was cut back by 0 bases and J by 4 bases. CDR3 size: 17 residues.